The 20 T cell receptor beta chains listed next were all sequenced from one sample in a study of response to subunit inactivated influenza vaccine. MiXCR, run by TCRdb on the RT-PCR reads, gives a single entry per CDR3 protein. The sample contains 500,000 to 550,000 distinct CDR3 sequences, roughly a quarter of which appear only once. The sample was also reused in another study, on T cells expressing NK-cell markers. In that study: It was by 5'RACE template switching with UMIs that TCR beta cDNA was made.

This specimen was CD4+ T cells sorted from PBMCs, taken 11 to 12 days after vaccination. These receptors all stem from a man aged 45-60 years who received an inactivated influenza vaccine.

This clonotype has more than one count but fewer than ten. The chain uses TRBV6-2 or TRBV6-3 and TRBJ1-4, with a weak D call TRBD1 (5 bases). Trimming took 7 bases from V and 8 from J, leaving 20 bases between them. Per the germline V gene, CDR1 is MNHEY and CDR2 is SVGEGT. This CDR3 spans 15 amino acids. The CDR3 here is CASTLRGGIGEKLFF. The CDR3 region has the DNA TGTGCCAGCACCCTACGCGGGGGAATAGGCGAAAAACTGTTTTTT.

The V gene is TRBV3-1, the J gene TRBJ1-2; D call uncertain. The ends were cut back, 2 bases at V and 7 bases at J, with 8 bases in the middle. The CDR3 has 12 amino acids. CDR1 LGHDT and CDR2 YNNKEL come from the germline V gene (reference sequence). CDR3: CASSQMEAGYTF. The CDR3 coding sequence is TGTGCCAGCAGCCAAATGGAGGCTGGCTACACCTTC.

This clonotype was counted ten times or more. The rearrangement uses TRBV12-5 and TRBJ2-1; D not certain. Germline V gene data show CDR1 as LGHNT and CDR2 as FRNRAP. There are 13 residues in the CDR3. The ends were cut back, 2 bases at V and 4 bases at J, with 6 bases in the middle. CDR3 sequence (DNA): TGTGCTAGTGGTTTGAACGAGTACAATGAGCAGTTCTTC. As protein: CASGLNEYNEQFF. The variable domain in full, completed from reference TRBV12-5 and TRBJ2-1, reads DARVTQTPRHKVTEMGQEVTMRCQPILGHNTVFWYRQTMMQGLELLAYFRNRAPLDDSGMPKDRFSAEMPDATLATLKIQPSEPRDSAVYFCASGLNEYNEQFFGPGTRLTVL.

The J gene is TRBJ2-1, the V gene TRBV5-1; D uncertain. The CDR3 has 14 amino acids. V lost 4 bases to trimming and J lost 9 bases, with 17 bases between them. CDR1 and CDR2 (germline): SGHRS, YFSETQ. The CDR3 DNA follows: TGCGCCAGCAGCCCAGGCCGTGGGGAAGGTGAGCAGTTCTTC. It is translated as CASSPGRGEGEQFF.

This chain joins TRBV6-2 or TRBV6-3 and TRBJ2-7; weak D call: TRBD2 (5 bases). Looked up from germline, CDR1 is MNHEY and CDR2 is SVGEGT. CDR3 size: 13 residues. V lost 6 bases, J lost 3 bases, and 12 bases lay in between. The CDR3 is CASSGVLDYEQYF. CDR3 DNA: TGTGCCAGCAGCGGGGTTCTCGACTACGAGCAGTACTTC.

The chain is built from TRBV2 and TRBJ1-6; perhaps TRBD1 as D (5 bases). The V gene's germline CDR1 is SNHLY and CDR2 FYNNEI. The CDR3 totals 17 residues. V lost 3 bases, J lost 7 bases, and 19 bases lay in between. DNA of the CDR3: TGTGCCAGCAGTGACCAGCCTGGGACCATGAAGAATTCACCCCTCCACTTT. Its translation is CASSDQPGTMKNSPLHF.

The CDR3 region is CASSYSERGYGNEQFF. The CDR3 coding sequence is TGTGCCAGCAGTTACTCAGAGCGGGGGTATGGAAATGAGCAGTTCTTC. The chain couples TRBV6-2 or TRBV6-3 to TRBJ2-1; 8 nucleotides match TRBD2. Germline V lookup: CDR1 MNHEY, CDR2 SVGEGT. The CDR3 is 16 amino acids. V lost 0 bases to trimming and J lost 7 bases; unmatched junction nucleotides: 8.

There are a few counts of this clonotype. Here the CDR3 reads CSATGTHSQETQYF. CDR3 nucleotide sequence: TGCAGCGCCACAGGGACCCATAGCCAAGAGACCCAGTACTTC. The rearrangement links TRBV29-1 to TRBJ2-5; D might be TRBD1 (6 bases). CDR1 is SQVTM and CDR2 is ANQGSEA in the germline V gene. Trimming removed 7 bases at V and 1 base at J, with 16 bases between. This CDR3 is built from 14 residues.

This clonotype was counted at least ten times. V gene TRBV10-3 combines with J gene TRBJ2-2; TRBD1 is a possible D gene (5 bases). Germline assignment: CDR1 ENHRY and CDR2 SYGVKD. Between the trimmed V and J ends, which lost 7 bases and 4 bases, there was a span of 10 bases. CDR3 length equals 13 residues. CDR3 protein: CAINRLGTGELFF. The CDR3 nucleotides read TGTGCCATCAACAGGCTAGGCACCGGGGAGCTGTTTTTT.

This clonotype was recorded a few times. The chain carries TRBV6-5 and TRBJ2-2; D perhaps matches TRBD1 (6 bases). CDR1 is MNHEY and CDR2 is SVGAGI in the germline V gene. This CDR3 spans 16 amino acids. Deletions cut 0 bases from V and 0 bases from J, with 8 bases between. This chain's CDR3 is CASSYSRGSNTGELFF. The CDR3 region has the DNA TGTGCCAGCAGTTACTCCAGGGGTTCGAACACCGGGGAGCTGTTTTTT.

CDR3 amino acids: CASSLEAAQGQYF. The CDR3 bases are TGTGCCAGCAGCTTAGAGGCGGCCCAGGGGCAGTATTTT. J is TRBJ2-3 and V is TRBV7-9; D is possibly TRBD1 (5 bases). Germline-derived CDR1 and CDR2 are SEHNR and FQNEAQ (reference sequence). The CDR3 length is 13 residues. Trimming shortened V by 1 base and J by 11 bases, and 13 bases separated the two germline ends.

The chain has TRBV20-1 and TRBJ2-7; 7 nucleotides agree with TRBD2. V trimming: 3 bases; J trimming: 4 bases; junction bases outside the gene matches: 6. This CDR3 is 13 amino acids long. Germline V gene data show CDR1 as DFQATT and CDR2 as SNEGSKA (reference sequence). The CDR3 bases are TGCAGTGCTAGCGTGCGGGGGAGGTACGAGCAGTACTTC. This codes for CSASVRGRYEQYF.

The CDR3 bases are TGTGCCAGAACAGGGCCCGGTCTCGAGCAGTACTTC. This codes for CARTGPGLEQYF. The chain is built from TRBV28 and TRBJ2-7, with D possibly matching TRBD1 (6 bases). The V end lost 9 bases, the J end lost 6 bases, and 15 bases lay between the germline ends. The CDR3 totals 12 residues. Germline V CDR1 and CDR2: MDHEN, SYDVKM.

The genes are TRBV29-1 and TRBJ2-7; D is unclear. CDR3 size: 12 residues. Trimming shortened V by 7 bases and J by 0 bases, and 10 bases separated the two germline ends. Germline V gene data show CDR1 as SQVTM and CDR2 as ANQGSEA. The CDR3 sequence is CSGGRTSYEQYF. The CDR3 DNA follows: TGCAGCGGTGGCAGGACCTCCTACGAGCAGTACTTC.

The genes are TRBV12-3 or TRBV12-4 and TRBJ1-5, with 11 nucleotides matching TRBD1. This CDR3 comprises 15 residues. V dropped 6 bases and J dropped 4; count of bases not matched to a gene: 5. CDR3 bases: TGTGCCAGCAGGGGGACAGGGGGAAGGAATCAGCCCCAGCATTTT. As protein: CASRGTGGRNQPQHF.

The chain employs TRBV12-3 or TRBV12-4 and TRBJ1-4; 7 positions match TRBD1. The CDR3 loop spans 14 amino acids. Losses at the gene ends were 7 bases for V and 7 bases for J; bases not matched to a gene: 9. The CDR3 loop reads CASTPRDRIEKLFF. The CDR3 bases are TGTGCCAGCACCCCTAGGGACAGAATTGAAAAACTGTTTTTT.

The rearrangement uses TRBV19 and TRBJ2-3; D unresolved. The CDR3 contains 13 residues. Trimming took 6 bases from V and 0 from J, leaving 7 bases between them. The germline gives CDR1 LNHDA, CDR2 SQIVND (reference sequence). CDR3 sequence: CASRKTSTDTQYF. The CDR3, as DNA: TGTGCCAGTAGAAAAACTAGCACAGATACGCAGTATTTT.

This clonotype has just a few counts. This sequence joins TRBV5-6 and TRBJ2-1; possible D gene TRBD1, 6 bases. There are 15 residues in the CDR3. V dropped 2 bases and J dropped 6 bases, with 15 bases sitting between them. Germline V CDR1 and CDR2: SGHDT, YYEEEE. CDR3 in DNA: TGTGCCAGCAGCTTCGACAGGATACCAATCAATGAGCAGTTCTTC. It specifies CASSFDRIPINEQFF. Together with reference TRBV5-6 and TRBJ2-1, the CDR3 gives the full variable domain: DAGVTQSPTHLIKTRGQQVTLRCSPKSGHDTVSWYQQALGQGPQFIFQYYEEEERQRGNFPDRFSGHQFPNYSSELNVNALLLGDSALYLCASSFDRIPINEQFFGPGTRLTVL.

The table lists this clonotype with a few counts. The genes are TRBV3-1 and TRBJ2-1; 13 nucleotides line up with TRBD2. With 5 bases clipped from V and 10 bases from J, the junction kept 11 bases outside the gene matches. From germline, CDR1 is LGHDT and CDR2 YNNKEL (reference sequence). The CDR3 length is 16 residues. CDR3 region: CASSTTTSGRAPEQFF. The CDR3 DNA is TGTGCCAGCAGCACGACAACTAGCGGGAGGGCCCCGGAGCAGTTCTTC.

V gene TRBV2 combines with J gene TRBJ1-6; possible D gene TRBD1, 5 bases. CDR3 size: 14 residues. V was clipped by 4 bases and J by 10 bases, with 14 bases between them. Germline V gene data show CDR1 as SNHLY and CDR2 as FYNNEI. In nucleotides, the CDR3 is TGTGCCAGCAGTGTTATGGGGGTACGGTCACCCCTCCACTTT. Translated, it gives CASSVMGVRSPLHF.